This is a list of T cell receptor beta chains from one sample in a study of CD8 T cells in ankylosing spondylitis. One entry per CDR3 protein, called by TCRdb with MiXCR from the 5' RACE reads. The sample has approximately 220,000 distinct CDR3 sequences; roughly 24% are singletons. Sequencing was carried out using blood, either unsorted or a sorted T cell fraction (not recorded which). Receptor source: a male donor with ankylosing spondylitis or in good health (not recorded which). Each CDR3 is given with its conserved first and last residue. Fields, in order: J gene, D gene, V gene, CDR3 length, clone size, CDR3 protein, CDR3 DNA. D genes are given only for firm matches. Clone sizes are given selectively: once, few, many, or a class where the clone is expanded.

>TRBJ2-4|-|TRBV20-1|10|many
CSAGRDREYF
TGCAGTGCTGGGCGGGACCGTGAGTACTTC
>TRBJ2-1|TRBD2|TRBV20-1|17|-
CSARDYASGRAYGEQFF
TGCAGTGCTAGAGATTATGCTAGCGGGAGGGCCTACGGTGAGCAGTTCTTC
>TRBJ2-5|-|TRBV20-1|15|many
CSVLNPGGGVETQYF
TGCAGTGTCCTCAACCCCGGAGGGGGCGTGGAGACCCAGTACTTC
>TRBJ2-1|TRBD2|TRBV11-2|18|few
CASRGGLAGEIGYNEQFF
TGTGCCAGCCGCGGGGGACTAGCGGGAGAAATTGGGTACAATGAGCAGTTCTTC
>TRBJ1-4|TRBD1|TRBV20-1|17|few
CSARGVVQGESNEKLFF
TGCAGTGCTAGAGGGGTGGTGCAGGGGGAGAGTAATGAAAAACTGTTTTTT
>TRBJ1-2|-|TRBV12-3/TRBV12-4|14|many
CASTVRRGVYGYTF
TGTGCCAGCACCGTACGGAGGGGAGTTTATGGCTACACCTTC
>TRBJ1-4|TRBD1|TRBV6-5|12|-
CATGQGGEKLFF
TGTGCCACCGGACAGGGAGGGGAAAAACTGTTTTTT
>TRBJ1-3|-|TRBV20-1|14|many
CSASLDSSGNTIYF
TGCAGTGCTAGTCTGGACAGCTCTGGAAACACCATATATTTT
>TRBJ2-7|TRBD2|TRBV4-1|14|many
CASSTLAGGPQQYF
TGCGCCAGCAGCACTTTAGCGGGAGGGCCCCAGCAGTACTTC
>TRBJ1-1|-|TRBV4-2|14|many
CASSQEEQGNEAFF
TGTGCCAGCAGCCAAGAGGAACAGGGAAATGAAGCTTTCTTT
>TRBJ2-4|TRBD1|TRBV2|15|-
CASIRYSTGKDIQYF
TGTGCCAGCATCCGATACTCGACAGGGAAGGACATTCAGTACTTC